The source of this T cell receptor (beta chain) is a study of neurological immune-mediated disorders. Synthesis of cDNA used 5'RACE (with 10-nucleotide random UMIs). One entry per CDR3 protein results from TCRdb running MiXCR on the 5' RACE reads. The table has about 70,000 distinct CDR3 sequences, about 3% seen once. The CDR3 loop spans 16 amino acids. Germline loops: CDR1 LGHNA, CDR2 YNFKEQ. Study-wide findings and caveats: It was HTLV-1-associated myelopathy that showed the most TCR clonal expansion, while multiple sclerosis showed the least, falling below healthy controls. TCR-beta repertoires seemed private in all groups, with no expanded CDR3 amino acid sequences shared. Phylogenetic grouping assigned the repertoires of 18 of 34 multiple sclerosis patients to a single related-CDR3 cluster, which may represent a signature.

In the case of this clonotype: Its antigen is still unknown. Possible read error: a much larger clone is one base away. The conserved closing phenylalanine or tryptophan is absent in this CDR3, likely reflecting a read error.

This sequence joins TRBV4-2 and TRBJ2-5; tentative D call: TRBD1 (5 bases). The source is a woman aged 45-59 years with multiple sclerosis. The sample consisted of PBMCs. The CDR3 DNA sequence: TGTGCCAGCAGCCACCTCCCAGGGAATAAACAAGAAACCCAGTACTGC. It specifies CASSHLPGNKQETQYC.